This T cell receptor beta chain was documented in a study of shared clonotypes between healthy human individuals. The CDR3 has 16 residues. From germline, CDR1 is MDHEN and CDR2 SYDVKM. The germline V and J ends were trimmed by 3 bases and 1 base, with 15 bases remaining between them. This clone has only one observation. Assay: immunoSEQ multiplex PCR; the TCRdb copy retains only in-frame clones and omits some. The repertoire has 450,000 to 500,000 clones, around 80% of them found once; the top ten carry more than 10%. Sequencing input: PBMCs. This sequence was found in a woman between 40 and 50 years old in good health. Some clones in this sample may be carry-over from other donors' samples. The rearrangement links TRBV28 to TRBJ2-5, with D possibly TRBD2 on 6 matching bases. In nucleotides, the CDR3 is TGTGCCAGCAGTTTCGGTGGGCGGGGAATCCAAGAGACCCAGTACTTC. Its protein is CASSFGGRGIQETQYF.